This T cell receptor beta chain comes out of a study of blood T cell repertoires in COVID-19. Study-wide background: Sources were T cells, B-cell-depleted T cells, or PBMCs; the material itself was cDNA or gDNA.

In the original workflow: Estimation of nucleated cell counts was performed using reference gene primer amplification. Sequenced by immunoSEQ multiplex PCR; TCRdb stores in-frame clones only, minus some. V, J and clone size are those of that table, while D and trimming were read from the DNA. The table lists roughly 180,000 clones, 85% to 90% of them singletons, with 5% to 7.5% in the top ten. The CDR3 extends over 14 amino acids. V was pared by 8 bases and J by 1 base, with 14 bases between. CDR1 MNHNS and CDR2 SASEGT come from the germline V gene. The chain links TRBV6-1 to TRBJ2-5; D perhaps matches TRBD2 (6 bases). This TCR came from a middle-aged man who had recovered from COVID-19. Sequencing was done on a sample of PBMCs or T cells enriched from blood (not recorded which). As DNA, the CDR3 is TGTGCCAGCGCCATGGGGGGACCCCAAGAGACCCAGTACTTC. It specifies CASAMGGPQETQYF.